These T cell receptor beta chains were read from a single sample in a study of blood T cell repertoires in COVID-19. Clones were read by immunoSEQ multiplex PCR, and TCRdb kept only the in-frame ones, dropping some. In the table there are some 180,000 clones, more than 80% of which are singletons. Input material: PBMCs or T cells enriched from blood (not recorded which). All receptors come from a middle-aged man who had recovered from COVID-19. Both conserved end residues are part of each CDR3. The D gene is left open where the match is weak. For some rows the clone size is stated as once, few or many, or as a class when expanded; others skip it.

abundance,j_gene,d_gene,v_gene,CDR3nt,CDR3aa
once,TRBJ1-5,TRBD1,TRBV28,TGTGCCAGCAGTTTAGGGACAGCTAGCAATCAGCCCCAGCATTTT,CASSLGTASNQPQHF
.,TRBJ1-2,.,TRBV6-5,TGTGCCAGCAGTTTGGCGGGGACTAACTATGGCTACACCTTC,CASSLAGTNYGYTF
.,TRBJ2-2,TRBD2,TRBV4-2,TGTGCCAGCAGCCTAGCGGGGGGTCGGACCGGGGAGCTGTTTTTT,CASSLAGGRTGELFF
.,TRBJ2-3,TRBD2,TRBV5-1,TGCGCCAGCAGGTTAGGGACTAGCGGGGTGGAAGATACGCAGTATTTT,CASRLGTSGVEDTQYF
.,TRBJ1-2,.,TRBV4-1,TGCGCCAGCAGCCAAGATCGACAGTCTACCTATGGCTACACCTTC,CASSQDRQSTYGYTF
few,TRBJ1-2,.,TRBV5-1,TGCGCCAGCAGCTTAGGGGACTATGGCTACACCTTC,CASSLGDYGYTF
.,TRBJ1-1,.,TRBV3-1/TRBV3-2,TGTGCCAGCAGCCAAGTTTCGCGAGACACTGAAGCTTTCTTT,CASSQVSRDTEAFF
once,TRBJ2-7,.,TRBV29-1,TGCAGCGTGAAACAGAGCTCCTACGAGCAGTACTTC,CSVKQSSYEQYF
.,TRBJ1-2,.,TRBV27,TGTGCCAGCAGCCCCGGGGGATTTAACTATGGCTACACCTTC,CASSPGGFNYGYTF
.,TRBJ2-1,TRBD2,TRBV5-4,TGTGCCAGCAGCTTGTGGACTAGCTGGCCCTACAATGAGCAGTTCTTC,CASSLWTSWPYNEQFF
once,TRBJ1-6,TRBD1,TRBV28,TGTGCCAGCACCTTCTCGGGACAGGCCATAGGGGCCCTCCACTTT,CASTFSGQAIGALHF